The next 6 T cell receptor beta chains were all read from a single sample in a study of shared clonotypes between healthy human individuals. Produced via immunoSEQ multiplex PCR; TCRdb's table is partial and in-frame only. Among more than 500,000 clones, 85% to 95% were seen once, and the ten largest hold around 0.11%. Naive CD8 cells comprised CD45RO-negative, CCR7-positively selected cells, excluding terminally differentiated effector memory CD45RA+ cells. The material sequenced was naive CD8+ T cells sorted from blood. Receptor source: a woman in her twenties or thirties in good health.

Worth noting for this clone: This specimen includes other DNA sequences encoding the same CDR3. The chain joins TRBV7-9 to TRBJ2-2, with D maybe TRBD1 (5 bases). The CDR3 runs 14 residues. V lost 5 bases and J 1 base, leaving 8 bases between the germline ends. Germline CDR1 reads SEHNR; CDR2 reads FQNEAQ (reference sequence). CDR3 sequence: CASSLTGNTGELFF. The CDR3 DNA reads as TGTGCCAGCAGCCTCACAGGGAACACCGGGGAGCTGTTTTTT.

The chain carries TRBV14 and TRBJ2-1, with a possible D match to TRBD2 (6 bases). CDR3 size: 16 residues. Germline values: CDR1 SGHDN, CDR2 FVKESK. V was trimmed by 4 bases and J by 9 bases, leaving 22 bases between them. CDR3: CASSPLPFVGSGEQFF. CDR3 DNA sequence: TGTGCCAGCAGCCCGTTACCGTTTGTCGGGAGTGGTGAGCAGTTCTTC. Based on the CDR3 plus reference TRBV14 and TRBJ2-1, the full variable domain is EAGVTQFPSHSVIEKGQTVTLRCDPISGHDNLYWYRRVMGKEIKFLLHFVKESKQDESGMPNNRFLAERTGGTYSTLKVQPAELEDSGVYFCASSPLPFVGSGEQFFGPGTRLTVL.

The rearrangement joins TRBV19 to TRBJ2-1; D gene uncertain. V lost 2 bases and J 2 bases, leaving 4 bases between the germline ends. From germline, CDR1 is LNHDA and CDR2 SQIVND (reference sequence). The CDR3 has 13 residues. For the CDR3, the DNA is TGTGCCAGTAGTATACCCCCCTACAATGAGCAGTTCTTC. This codes for CASSIPPYNEQFF.

This clone was detected only once. The V gene is TRBV10-1, the J gene TRBJ2-3; 9 bases fit TRBD1. V was clipped by 5 bases and J by 2 bases; unmatched bases: 11. The CDR3 consists of 17 residues. Germline V lookup: CDR1 WNHNN, CDR2 SYGVQD (reference sequence). The CDR3 coding sequence is TGCGCCAGCAGTCAAGCACCGGGACAGGGTAACACAGATACGCAGTATTTT. It specifies CASSQAPGQGNTDTQYF.

Details on this clone: The identical CDR3 is also encoded by other nucleotide sequences in the sample. The rearrangement uses TRBV27 and TRBJ1-5; the D is unclear. Trimming took 2 bases from V and 1 from J, leaving 6 bases between them. Germline V gene lookup returns CDR1 MNHEY and CDR2 SMNVEV (reference sequence). The CDR3 contains 14 residues. The CDR3 loop reads CASSLVGSNQPQHF. CDR3 DNA sequence: TGTGCCAGCAGTTTAGTGGGAAGCAATCAGCCCCAGCATTTT.

The J gene is TRBJ2-1, the V gene TRBV6-6; 7 bases map to TRBD1. Trimming removed 4 bases from V and 4 bases from J; junction bases left unmatched: 4. The CDR3 has 14 amino acids. Germline lookup yields CDR1 MNHNY and CDR2 SVGAGI (reference sequence). CDR3 bases: TGTGCCAGCAGTTTGGGGGACAGTTACAATGAGCAGTTCTTC. Translating gives CASSLGDSYNEQFF.